Below, 7 T cell receptor beta chains from the same sample are listed, as sequenced in a study of T cell repertoires in cytomegalovirus infection. TCRdb re-derived calls from the reads in MiXCR, one entry per CDR3 protein. The table has about 180,000 distinct CDR3 sequences, 13% to 15% seen once. Sequencing was performed on PBMCs. These receptors were obtained from a human donor in good health (CMV status not recorded). Some clones in this sample may be carry-over from other donors' samples.

This clonotype has at least ten counts. The rearrangement links TRBV7-3 to TRBJ2-2; D unresolved. Germline-derived CDR1 and CDR2 are SGHTA and FQGTGA. Trimming stripped 6 bases from V and 4 bases from J, with 9 bases between. This CDR3 comprises 13 residues. CDR3 sequence: CASRPQTTGELFF. The CDR3 bases are TGTGCCAGCAGGCCCCAAACCACCGGGGAGCTGTTTTTT. The full variable domain, completed using reference TRBV7-3 and TRBJ2-2, is GAGVSQTPSNKVTEKGKYVELRCDPISGHTALYWYRQSLGQGPEFLIYFQGTGAADDSGLPNDRFFAVRPEGSVSTLKIQRTERGDSAVYLCASRPQTTGELFFGEGSRLTVL.

This clonotype was counted at least ten times. The chain joins TRBV7-3 to TRBJ2-1; the D call may be TRBD1 or TRBD2 (6 bases each). Deletions cut 2 bases from V and 9 bases from J, with 20 bases between. Germline V gene sequence: CDR1 SGHTA, CDR2 FQGTGA. The CDR3 contains 16 residues. The CDR3: CASSLFRGAGASEQFF. The CDR3 bases are TGTGCCAGCAGCTTATTTAGGGGGGCTGGGGCCAGTGAGCAGTTCTTC.

In its sample, this clonotype was seen many times. The chain uses TRBV20-1 and TRBJ1-5; tentative D call: TRBD1 (5 bases). Germline assignment: CDR1 DFQATT and CDR2 SNEGSKA (reference sequence). The CDR3 consists of 14 residues. V lost 3 bases, J lost 5 bases, and 14 bases lay in between. The CDR3 DNA reads TGCAGTGCTAGCCCGACAGATGGTGATCAGCCCCAGCATTTT. Amino acids: CSASPTDGDQPQHF.

This clonotype was counted a single time. The chain employs TRBV29-1 and TRBJ2-5; 7 bases are shared with TRBD2. The CDR3 spans 13 residues. Germline values: CDR1 SQVTM, CDR2 ANQGSEA. Trimming removed 8 bases from V and 5 bases from J; junction bases left unmatched: 11. The CDR3 loop reads CSSESWGGETQYF. CDR3 in DNA: TGCAGCTCAGAATCTTGGGGAGGGGAGACCCAGTACTTC.

This clonotype has a count of ten or more. The rearrangement links TRBV7-2 to TRBJ2-4; TRBD1 matches at 9 bases. CDR3 length: 19 amino acids. Germline trimming cut 3 bases from V and 1 base from J; bases unmatched to any gene: 13. CDR1 and CDR2 (germline): SGHTA, FQGNSA. CDR3 region: CASSFRDRVFGEAKNIQYF. CDR3 nucleotide sequence: TGTGCCAGCAGCTTTCGGGACAGGGTATTCGGCGAGGCCAAAAACATTCAGTACTTC.

This clonotype was detected only a few times. The DNA of the CDR3 is TGCAGTGCTAGAGACGGGAGGAACTACGAGCAGTACTTC. This encodes CSARDGRNYEQYF. This sequence joins TRBV20-1 and TRBJ2-7; 7 bases line up with TRBD2. This CDR3 has 13 amino acids. J was trimmed by 3 bases and V by 0 bases; bases with no gene match: 2. The germline gives CDR1 DFQATT, CDR2 SNEGSKA (reference sequence).

This clonotype was observed many times. The rearrangement links TRBV7-2 to TRBJ1-2, with D unresolved. The length of the CDR3 is 14 residues. Germline assignment: CDR1 SGHTA and CDR2 FQGNSA. V lost 6 bases and J 0 bases, leaving 11 bases between the germline ends. The CDR3 loop reads CASRPGRANYGYTF. The DNA for the CDR3 is TGTGCCAGCAGACCCGGGAGAGCTAACTATGGCTACACCTTC.